This T cell receptor beta chain emerged from a study of blood T cells in healthy people across ages. Findings of the study overall: Older individuals had lower TCR beta diversity per million T cells (the decline was roughly linear).

In the case of this clonotype: Antigen unknown.

Sample donors were healthy Caucasian individuals that came from Russia, aged about 6 to 95. Each donor's blood draw was around 9.1 milliliters of peripheral blood. Trimming pared 1 base from V and 3 bases from J, leaving 13 bases between. The CDR3 spans 15 residues. CDR1 and CDR2 from the germline V gene are SGHKS and YYEKEE (reference sequence). Then a second PCR, running about 6 to 12 cycles, was carried out with a sample-barcoded 5' primer and a J-beta primer mix. One entry per CDR3 protein, called by TCRdb with MiXCR from the 5' RACE reads. The sample yields roughly 860,000 distinct CDR3 sequences, 62% seen once.

The TCR sequence derives from a young man in good health. The J gene is TRBJ1-2, the V gene TRBV5-5, with D possibly matching TRBD1 (5 bases). Sequencing was done on a sample of blood. In DNA form, the CDR3 reads TGTGCCAGCAGCTTGAGCGCAGGGACTTACTATGGCTACACCTTC. Amino acid sequence: CASSLSAGTYYGYTF.